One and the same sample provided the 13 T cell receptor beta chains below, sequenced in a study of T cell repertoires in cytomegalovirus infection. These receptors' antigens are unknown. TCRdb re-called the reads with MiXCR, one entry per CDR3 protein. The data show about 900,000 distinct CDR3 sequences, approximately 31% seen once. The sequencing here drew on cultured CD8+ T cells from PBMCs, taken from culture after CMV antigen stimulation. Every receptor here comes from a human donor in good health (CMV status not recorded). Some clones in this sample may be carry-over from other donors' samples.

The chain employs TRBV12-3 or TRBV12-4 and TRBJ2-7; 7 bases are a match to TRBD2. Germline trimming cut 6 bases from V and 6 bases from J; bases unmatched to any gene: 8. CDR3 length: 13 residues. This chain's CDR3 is CASSSGAPGEQYF. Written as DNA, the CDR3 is TGTGCCAGCAGCAGCGGGGCCCCCGGCGAGCAGTACTTC.

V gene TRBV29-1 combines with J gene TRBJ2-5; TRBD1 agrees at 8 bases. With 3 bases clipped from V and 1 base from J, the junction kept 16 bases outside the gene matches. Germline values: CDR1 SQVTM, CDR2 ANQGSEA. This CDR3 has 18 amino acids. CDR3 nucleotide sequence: TGCAGCGTTGACGCGGTGGACAGGGACGATCCCTTCCAAGAGACCCAGTACTTC. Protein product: CSVDAVDRDDPFQETQYF.

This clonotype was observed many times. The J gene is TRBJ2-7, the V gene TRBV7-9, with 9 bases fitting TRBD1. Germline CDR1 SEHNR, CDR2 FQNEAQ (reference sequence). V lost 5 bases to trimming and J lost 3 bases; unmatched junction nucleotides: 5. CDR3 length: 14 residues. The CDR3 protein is CASSPRDRDYEQYF. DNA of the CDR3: TGTGCCAGCAGCCCCCGGGACAGGGACTACGAGCAGTACTTC.

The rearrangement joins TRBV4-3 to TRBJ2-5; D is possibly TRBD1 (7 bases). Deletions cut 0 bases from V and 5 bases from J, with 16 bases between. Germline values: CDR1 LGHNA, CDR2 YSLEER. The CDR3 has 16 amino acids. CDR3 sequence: CASSQDTGDWGETQYF. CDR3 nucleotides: TGCGCCAGCAGCCAAGATACAGGGGACTGGGGGGAGACCCAGTACTTC.

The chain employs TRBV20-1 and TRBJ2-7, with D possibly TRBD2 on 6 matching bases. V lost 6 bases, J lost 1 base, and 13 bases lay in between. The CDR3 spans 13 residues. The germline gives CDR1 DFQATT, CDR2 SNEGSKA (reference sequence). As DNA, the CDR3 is TGCAGTGCAGAGGGAGGACTATCCTACGAGCAGTACTTC. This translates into CSAEGGLSYEQYF.

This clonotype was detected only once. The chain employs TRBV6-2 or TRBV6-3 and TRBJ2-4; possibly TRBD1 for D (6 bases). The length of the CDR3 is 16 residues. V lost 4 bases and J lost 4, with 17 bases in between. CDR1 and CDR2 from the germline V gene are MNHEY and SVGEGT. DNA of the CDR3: TGTGCCAGCAGTTCCCTCCAGGGGTGGGGAAAAAACATTCAGTACTTC. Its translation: CASSSLQGWGKNIQYF.

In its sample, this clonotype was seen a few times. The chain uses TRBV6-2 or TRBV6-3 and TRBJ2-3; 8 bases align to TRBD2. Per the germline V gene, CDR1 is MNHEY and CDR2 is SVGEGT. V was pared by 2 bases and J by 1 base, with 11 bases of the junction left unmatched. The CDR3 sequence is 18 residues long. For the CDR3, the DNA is TGTGCCAGCAGTTACCGGGGGCGGGGGGTTCTTGGCACAGATACGCAGTATTTT. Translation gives CASSYRGRGVLGTDTQYF.

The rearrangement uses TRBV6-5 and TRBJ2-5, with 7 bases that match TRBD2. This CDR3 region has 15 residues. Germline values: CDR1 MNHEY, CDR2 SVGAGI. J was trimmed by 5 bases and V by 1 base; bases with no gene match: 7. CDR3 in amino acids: CASSYWGGREETQYF. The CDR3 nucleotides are TGTGCCAGCAGTTACTGGGGGGGGAGAGAGGAGACCCAGTACTTC.

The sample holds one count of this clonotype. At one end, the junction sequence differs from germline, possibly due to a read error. Here the CDR3 DNA reads TGTGTCAGCAGAGCTGGATTGACTCCACCGAACACTGAAGCTTTCTTT. Its protein product is CVSRAGLTPPNTEAFF. The chain joins TRBV6-5 to TRBJ1-1, with D uncertain. This CDR3 is 16 amino acids long. The germline gives CDR1 MNHEY, CDR2 SVGAGI.

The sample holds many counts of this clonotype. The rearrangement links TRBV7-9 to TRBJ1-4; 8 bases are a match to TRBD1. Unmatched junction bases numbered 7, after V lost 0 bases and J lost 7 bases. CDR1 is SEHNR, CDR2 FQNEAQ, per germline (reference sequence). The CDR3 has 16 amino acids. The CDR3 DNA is TGTGCCAGCAGCTTAGCGACAGGGGAGTCCGGTGAAAAACTGTTTTTT. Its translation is CASSLATGESGEKLFF.

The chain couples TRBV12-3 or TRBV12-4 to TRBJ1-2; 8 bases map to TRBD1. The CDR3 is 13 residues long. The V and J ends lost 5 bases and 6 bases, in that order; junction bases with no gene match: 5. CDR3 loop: CASSPQTGDGYTF. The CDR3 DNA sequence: TGTGCCAGCAGTCCGCAGACAGGGGATGGCTACACCTTC.

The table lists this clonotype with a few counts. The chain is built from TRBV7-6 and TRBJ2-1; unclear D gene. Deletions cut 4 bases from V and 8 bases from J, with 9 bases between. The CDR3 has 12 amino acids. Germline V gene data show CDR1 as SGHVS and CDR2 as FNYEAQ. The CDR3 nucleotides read TGTGCCAGCAGCTCGCAAGCAGATGAGCAGTTCTTC. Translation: CASSSQADEQFF.

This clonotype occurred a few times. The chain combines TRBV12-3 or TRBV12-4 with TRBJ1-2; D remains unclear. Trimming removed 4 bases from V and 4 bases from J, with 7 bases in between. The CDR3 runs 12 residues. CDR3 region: CASSSGIYGYTF. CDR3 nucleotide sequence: TGTGCCAGCAGTTCAGGAATCTATGGCTACACCTTC.